This T cell receptor (beta chain) was found in a study of shared clonotypes between healthy human individuals. The ends were cut back, 6 bases at V and 0 bases at J, with 12 bases in the middle. There are 15 residues in the CDR3. In germline, CDR1 is MNHEY, CDR2 SVGAGI. Sequencing used immunoSEQ multiplex PCR; TCRdb keeps in-frame clones, though not all of them. Here the sample spans roughly 1,500,000 clones, 98% being singletons. Notes on this clone: Its antigen is not known.

Regarding the study as a whole: With a handful of donors compared, approximately 5.5% of naive CD4 clonotypes were shared.

The sample taken for sequencing was naive CD4+ T cells sorted from blood. Described subset: CD45RA+ positively selected. This clonotype was sampled from a man under 40 in good health. V is TRBV6-5 and J is TRBJ1-3; no clear D. CDR3 coding DNA: TGTGCCAGCAGAGGGAGGGTCCTCTCTGGAAACACCATATATTTT. Translation gives CASRGRVLSGNTIYF.